One sample yielded the 10 T cell receptor beta chains listed below, sequenced in a study of PD-L1 blockade in urothelial cancer. Repertoires were generated with immunoSEQ multiplex PCR, while TCRdb's copy carries only in-frame clones and drops some. The data show about 74,000 clones, less than 90% seen once. This specimen was PBMCs, taken around atezolizumab (anti-PD-L1) treatment. The origin of the receptors is an older man with urothelial cancer.

The chain couples TRBV27 to TRBJ2-5; 10 positions match TRBD2. Trimming removed 6 bases from V and 5 bases from J; junction bases left unmatched: 15. CDR3 size: 17 residues. From germline, CDR1 is MNHEY and CDR2 SMNVEV (reference sequence). CDR3 in amino acids: CASSLNARLAGRETQYF. The CDR3 nucleotides are TGTGCCAGCAGCCTGAATGCGAGACTAGCGGGTAGGGAGACCCAGTACTTC.

The chain combines TRBV5-1 with TRBJ2-1; 11 bases are shared with TRBD2. This CDR3 spans 14 amino acids. V was pared by 7 bases and J by 3 bases, with 3 bases of the junction left unmatched. Per germline, CDR1 SGHRS and CDR2 YFSETQ. Here the CDR3 reads CASGGTSGYNEQFF. The DNA of the CDR3 is TGCGCCAGCGGGGGGACTAGCGGCTACAATGAGCAGTTCTTC.

The chain carries TRBV28 and TRBJ2-1, with TRBD2 matching over 11 bases. Per the germline V gene, CDR1 is MDHEN and CDR2 is SYDVKM. V was pared by 5 bases and J by 15 bases, with 18 bases of the junction left unmatched. CDR3 length: 16 amino acids. CDR3 amino acids: CASSLPTTSGINARFF. CDR3 nucleotide sequence: TGTGCCAGCAGTCTTCCGACGACTAGCGGGATAAACGCACGGTTCTTC.

DNA of the CDR3: TGTGCCACTGAGACTAGCGGGGCCTACGAGCAGTACTTC. Its protein product is CATETSGAYEQYF. V gene TRBV10-3 combines with J gene TRBJ2-7; 11 nucleotides match TRBD2. The germline CDR1 and CDR2 sequences are ENHRY and SYGVKD. V gave up 10 bases and J gave up 2 bases; unmatched junction bases: 4. CDR3 length: 13 residues.

The chain joins TRBV4-1 to TRBJ1-5, with a tentative D call TRBD1 (6 bases). The germline V gene has CDR1 MGHRA and CDR2 YSYEKL. CDR3 size: 15 residues. V was cut by 3 bases and J by 0 bases, with 9 bases left in between. In nucleotides, the CDR3 is TGCGCCAGCAGCCAGGACAGCTATAGCAATCAGCCCCAGCATTTT. It is translated as CASSQDSYSNQPQHF.

This clone was counted only a few times. The same CDR3 is also encoded by other DNA sequences in this sample. V gene TRBV5-1 combines with J gene TRBJ1-2; D might be TRBD1 (5 bases). With 2 bases removed from V and 2 bases from J, the gap between germline ends came to 10 bases. Per germline, CDR1 SGHRS and CDR2 YFSETQ. The CDR3 runs to 14 residues. CDR3 in DNA: TGCGCCAGCAGCTTAAGTCCAGGGAACTATGGCTACACCTTC. Translating gives CASSLSPGNYGYTF.

The chain has TRBV9 and TRBJ2-3, with 7 bases aligning to TRBD2. The germline gives CDR1 SGDLS, CDR2 YYNGEE. With V trimmed by 0 bases and J by 0 bases, 4 bases remained unmatched. The CDR3 spans 16 residues. CDR3 region: CASSVGPGLSTDTQYF. The CDR3 DNA is TGTGCCAGCAGCGTAGGTCCGGGACTAAGCACAGATACGCAGTATTTT.

The rearrangement uses TRBV28 and TRBJ2-1; 8 bases are shared with TRBD2. Germline V gives CDR1 MDHEN, CDR2 SYDVKM. The CDR3 extends over 16 amino acids. The V segment lost 2 bases and the J segment 5 bases; nucleotides outside the gene matches: 8. CDR3 in DNA: TGTGCCAGCAGTTTAGCAGCGGGAGCAGGGGACAATGAGCAGTTCTTC. Translated: CASSLAAGAGDNEQFF.

The rearrangement uses TRBV7-2 and TRBJ1-2; D is unresolved. The CDR3 covers 15 residues. The germline V gene encodes CDR1 SGHTA and CDR2 FQGNSA. The ends were cut back, 2 bases at V and 5 bases at J, with 15 bases in the middle. CDR3 DNA sequence: TGTGCCAGCAGCTTAAATTCTCGGGGTTGGTATGGCTACACCTTC. Its protein product is CASSLNSRGWYGYTF.

As DNA, the CDR3 is TGTGCCAGCAGCCAAGCTCGAACAGGGAACACCGGGGAGCTGTTTTTT. It specifies CASSQARTGNTGELFF. The chain carries TRBV14 and TRBJ2-2; possibly TRBD1 for D (5 bases). CDR3 size: 16 residues. The ends were cut back, 1 base at V and 1 base at J, with 10 bases in the middle. From germline, CDR1 is SGHDN and CDR2 FVKESK.